The 28 T cell receptor beta chains listed next were all sequenced from one sample in a study of tumor and adjacent non-tumor tissue in lung cancer. The library came from three nested PCR rounds adapted from ARM-PCR protocols. MiXCR was run by TCRdb on the multiplex PCR reads, yielding one entry per CDR3 protein. The repertoire includes 85,000 or so distinct CDR3 sequences, 75% to 85% of them detected once, and 21% sits in the top ten. The template was RNA from unsorted bulk tissue. The normal lung tissue was taken more than 3 cm from the tumor edge. The sample was distant non-tumor lung tissue. These receptors were obtained from a woman between 45 and 60 years old with non-small cell lung cancer.

As for this clonotype: A clone one base away is much larger, so this may be a read error. The V and J genes are TRBV5-1 and TRBJ1-1; D uncertain. This CDR3 has 14 amino acids. Trimming stripped 0 bases from V and 3 bases from J, with 9 bases between. Germline-derived CDR1 and CDR2 are SGHRS and YFSETQ. The CDR3 protein is CASSLVTGDTEAFF. The CDR3 DNA is TGCGCCAGCAGCTTGGTTACGGGAGACACTGAAGCTTTCTTT.

Here the CDR3 DNA reads TGTGCCAGCAGTTACTATAGGGGGCCGGGGGAGACCCAGTACTTC. This sequence encodes CASSYYRGPGETQYF. The chain employs TRBV6-2 or TRBV6-3 and TRBJ2-5; 7 nucleotides agree with TRBD1. From germline, CDR1 is MNHEY and CDR2 SVGEGT. The CDR3 is 15 amino acids. Trimming cost V 1 base and J 5 bases; bases outside gene matches: 7.

Points on this clonotype: The junction shows a germline mismatch at one end, possibly a read error. The chain has TRBV10-3 and TRBJ2-7; either TRBD1 or TRBD2 may supply D (5 bases each). There are 16 residues in the CDR3. Germline-derived CDR1 and CDR2 are ENHRY and SYGVKD. CDR3 loop: CAFSNRGLGRSYKQYF. CDR3 nucleotide sequence: TGTGCCTTCAGCAATAGGGGTTTGGGACGGTCCTACAAGCAGTACTTC.

Points on this clonotype: A read error is likely, as this CDR3 ends without the conserved phenylalanine or tryptophan. The V gene is TRBV4-2, the J gene TRBJ1-5; D unresolved. The CDR3 spans 15 residues. Germline CDR1 LGHNA, CDR2 YNFKEQ. The CDR3 DNA reads TGTGTCAGCAGCCAAGACCTCACTGGCAATCAGCCCCAGCATTTA. This gives the protein CVSSQDLTGNQPQHL.

This clonotype was seen more than once but under ten times. A read error may produce the germline difference seen at one junction end. J is TRBJ2-7 and V is TRBV11-2; 7 nucleotides line up with TRBD2. Germline V gene sequence: CDR1 SGHAT, CDR2 FQNNGV. The CDR3 is made up of 14 amino acids. DNA for the CDR3: TGTGCCAGCACCTTGAGCGGGACTACCAACGAGCTGTACTTC. Amino acid sequence: CASTLSGTTNELYF.

In regard to this clonotype: The CDR3 end shows no conserved phenylalanine or tryptophan, and so a read error is likely. The chain joins TRBV12-3 or TRBV12-4 to TRBJ1-5, with 7 bases matching TRBD1. This CDR3 has 16 amino acids. Trimming cost V 7 bases and J 6 bases; bases outside gene matches: 15. DNA for the CDR3: TGTGCCAGCACCTCGGGACAGCTAGGTATGAGTCAGCCCCAGCATTAT. Its protein product is CASTSGQLGMSQPQHY.

As for this clonotype: A much bigger clone sits one base away, suggesting this may be a read error. The rearrangement uses TRBV5-1 and TRBJ2-7; a possible D gene is TRBD2 (6 bases). The CDR3 totals 14 residues. Per the germline V gene, CDR1 is SGHRS and CDR2 is YFSETQ. The CDR3 here is CAISPWGLPYEQYF. The CDR3 DNA sequence: TGCGCCATCAGCCCTTGGGGACTTCCCTACGAGCAGTACTTC.

This clonotype was detected only once. The V call is TRBV29-1, the J call TRBJ1-3, with 10 bases matching TRBD1. J was trimmed by 9 bases and V by 7 bases; bases with no gene match: 12. The CDR3 spans 14 residues. The germline V gene encodes CDR1 SQVTM and CDR2 ANQGSEA. The CDR3 loop reads CSASGTGAGSTIYF. CDR3 bases: TGCAGCGCGTCCGGGACAGGGGCTGGCAGCACCATATATTTT.

About this clonotype itself: The germline gene is not matched at one end of the junction; a read error may be the cause. The genes are TRBV12-3 or TRBV12-4 and TRBJ1-1; D may be TRBD1 (5 bases). The CDR3 length is 14 residues. The CDR3 region has the DNA TGTGTCAGCAGTGGCCGACAGCAGAACACTGAAGCTTTCTTC. Translation: CVSSGRQQNTEAFF.

This clonotype was seen at least ten times. This chain joins TRBV6-2 or TRBV6-3 and TRBJ2-5, with D possibly TRBD2 on 6 matching bases. V was trimmed by 2 bases and J by 1 base, leaving 14 bases between them. The CDR3 loop spans 16 amino acids. Germline loops: CDR1 MNHEY, CDR2 SVGEGT. DNA for the CDR3: TGTGCCAGCAGTTACGCTGGAGGGGCTAGCCAAGAGACCCAGTACTTC. This encodes CASSYAGGASQETQYF.

On this clonotype itself: The junction and the germline gene differ at one end; a read error may be behind it. The chain recombines TRBV6-5 with TRBJ2-1; 11 nucleotides align to TRBD2. The CDR3 sequence is 16 residues long. Germline values: CDR1 MNHEY, CDR2 SVGAGI. The CDR3 region is CASSTRLAGLNNERFF. The CDR3 coding sequence is TGTGCCAGCAGTACCCGACTAGCGGGGCTAAACAATGAGCGGTTCTTC.

This clonotype was found a few times. The J gene is TRBJ2-3, the V gene TRBV7-3; TRBD2 is a possible D gene (6 bases). The CDR3 spans 15 residues. The germline V gene has CDR1 SGHTA and CDR2 FQGTGA. Trimming left V 1 base short and J 2 bases short, with 10 bases between. CDR3 nucleotides: TGTGCCAGCAGCTTAAGGGGCGGGACCACAGATACGCAGTATTTT. It specifies CASSLRGGTTDTQYF.

A word on this clonotype: The junction shows a germline mismatch at one end, possibly a read error. The chain couples TRBV11-2 to TRBJ2-1; D uncertain. Germline lookup yields CDR1 SGHAT and CDR2 FQNNGV. There are 8 residues in the CDR3. CDR3 in amino acids: CTSSLVDF. The CDR3 DNA is TGTACCAGCAGCCTTGTTGATTTC.

The chain is built from TRBV12-3 or TRBV12-4 and TRBJ1-5; D might be TRBD1 (6 bases). Trimming left V 8 bases short and J 5 bases short, with 16 bases between. This CDR3 contains 14 residues. The CDR3 here is CASGTKGGDQPQHF. DNA for the CDR3: TGTGCCAGCGGGACAAAAGGCGGGGATCAGCCCCAGCATTTT.

This rearrangement joins TRBV6-5 to TRBJ2-3, with TRBD2 matching over 10 bases. The CDR3 is 16 amino acids. Germline V CDR1 and CDR2: MNHEY, SVGAGI. V lost 7 bases to trimming and J lost 8 bases; unmatched junction nucleotides: 15. Here the CDR3 reads CASNPISGRVGGTQYF. The CDR3 coding sequence is TGTGCCAGCAACCCCATCAGCGGGAGGGTCGGGGGTACGCAGTATTTT.

Worth noting for this clonotype: The junction does not match germline at one end; this may be a read error. J is TRBJ2-3 and V is TRBV30; the D gene is possibly TRBD2 (6 bases). This CDR3 has 14 amino acids. Germline loops: CDR1 GTSNPN, CDR2 SVGIG (reference sequence). CDR3 sequence reads: CSWSIGGRTNTQYF. The CDR3 DNA reads as TGTTCCTGGAGTATCGGGGGTCGTACAAATACGCAGTATTTT.

V is TRBV11-2 and J is TRBJ2-7; D gene unclear. Per the germline V gene, CDR1 is SGHAT and CDR2 is FQNNGV. Trimming removed 2 bases from V and 2 bases from J, with 22 bases in between. The CDR3 sequence is 18 residues long. The DNA of the CDR3 is TGTGCCAGCAGCTTAAATAGAGAATGGAGACATGGCCCCTACGAGCAGTACTTC. Amino acids: CASSLNREWRHGPYEQYF. Combining the CDR3 with reference TRBV11-2 and TRBJ2-7 gives the whole variable domain EAGVAQSPRYKIIEKRQSVAFWCNPISGHATLYWYQQILGQGPKLLIQFQNNGVVDDSQLPKDRFSAERLKGVDSTLKIQPAKLEDSAVYLCASSLNREWRHGPYEQYFGPGTRLTVT.

In its sample, this clonotype was seen many times. The CDR3 here is CASSVAGLNEKLFF. The DNA for the CDR3 is TGTGCCAGCAGTGTTGCAGGTCTTAATGAAAAACTGTTTTTT. The chain joins TRBV6-1 to TRBJ1-4; D gene unclear. The CDR3 is 14 amino acids. Trimming left V 4 bases short and J 4 bases short, with 10 bases between. Per the germline V gene, CDR1 is MNHNS and CDR2 is SASEGT.

The rearrangement joins TRBV5-6 to TRBJ2-3; weak D call: TRBD2 (6 bases). CDR3 length: 14 amino acids. V dropped 10 bases and J dropped 5 bases, with 20 bases sitting between them. Germline lookup yields CDR1 SGHDT and CDR2 YYEEEE. The CDR3 DNA is TGTGCCTGCAACATGAGGACGGGACTAGATACGCAGTATTTT. It is translated as CACNMRTGLDTQYF. The full variable domain, in which reference TRBV5-6 and TRBJ2-3 provide the parts outside the CDR3, is DAGVTQSPTHLIKTRGQQVTLRCSPKSGHDTVSWYQQALGQGPQFIFQYYEEEERQRGNFPDRFSGHQFPNYSSELNVNALLLGDSALYLCACNMRTGLDTQYFGPGTRLTVL.

Comment on this clonotype: A much more abundant neighbour one base away suggests this may be a read error. The chain carries TRBV20-1 and TRBJ2-1, with D possibly being TRBD1 or TRBD2 (5 bases each). Germline CDR1 is DFQATT and CDR2 is SNEGSKA (reference sequence). V was cut by 1 base and J by 6 bases, with 16 bases left in between. The CDR3 extends over 15 amino acids. DNA of the CDR3: TGCAGTGCTAGAGGGGGGATTAGGAACTTCAATGAGCAGTTCTTC. Protein: CSARGGIRNFNEQFF.

As to this clonotype: The junction shows a germline mismatch at one end, possibly a read error. The chain uses TRBV20-1 and TRBJ2-2, with a possible D match to TRBD2 (5 bases). This CDR3 region has 12 residues. CDR1 and CDR2 (germline): DFQATT, SNEGSKA (reference sequence). The CDR3 sequence: CTARDNTGELFF. CDR3 bases: TGCACTGCTAGAGATAACACCGGGGAGCTATTTTTT.

The table lists this clonotype with a few counts. At one boundary the junction diverges from the germline segment, which might be a read error. This rearrangement joins TRBV28 to TRBJ1-2; D is unresolved. The CDR3 runs to 14 residues. Germline values: CDR1 MDHEN, CDR2 SYDVKM. DNA for the CDR3: TGTGCCACCAGTTCAGGTCTAGTTGGGTATGGCTACACCTTC. Protein sequence: CATSSGLVGYGYTF.

A note on this clonotype: One end of the junction fails to match germline, which may point to a read error. This chain uses TRBV11-2 with TRBJ2-1; D remains unclear. Germline V gives CDR1 SGHAT, CDR2 FQNNGV. CDR3 length: 15 amino acids. CDR3 protein: CASSLDYGDWHKQFF. The CDR3 DNA reads as TGTGCCAGCAGTTTAGATTACGGCGATTGGCATAAGCAGTTCTTC.

Worth noting for this clonotype: The junction does not match germline at one end; this may be a read error. The genes are TRBV12-3 or TRBV12-4 and TRBJ1-5; no firm D call. The CDR3 loop spans 14 amino acids. The CDR3 protein is CASSLVHSNQPQHF. In DNA, the CDR3 is TGTGCCAGCAGTTTAGTACATAGCAATCAACCCCAGCATTTT.

A word on this clonotype: An end of the junction does not agree with germline; a read error may underlie this. The gene calls are TRBV12-3 or TRBV12-4 and TRBJ1-5; 10 positions agree with TRBD1. There are 15 residues in the CDR3. The CDR3, as DNA: TGTGCCAACAGTTTAGACAGGGGGCTTAATCAGCCCCAGCATTTT. It codes for CANSLDRGLNQPQHF.

This clonotype was picked up one time. One junction end disagrees with the germline gene, perhaps due to a read error. The chain carries TRBV12-3 or TRBV12-4 and TRBJ1-5; no firm D call. The CDR3 extends over 14 amino acids. CDR3 region: CACSLGCSNQPQHF. CDR3 coding DNA: TGTGCCTGCAGTTTAGGATGCAGCAATCAGCCCCAGCATTTT.

The rearrangement links TRBV4-1 to TRBJ1-6; D is undetermined. The CDR3 covers 15 residues. Germline CDR1 is MGHRA and CDR2 is YSYEKL. V was cut by 4 bases and J by 9 bases, with 16 bases left in between. The DNA of the CDR3 is TGCGCCAGCAGCCGCAGACATGGTTTGGTTTCACCCCTCCACTTT. It specifies CASSRRHGLVSPLHF.

This clonotype was picked up many times. The chain links TRBV10-3 to TRBJ2-7; TRBD2 agrees at 10 bases. CDR3 length equals 15 residues. CDR1 and CDR2 (germline): ENHRY, SYGVKD. Losses at the gene ends were 2 bases for V and 5 bases for J; bases not matched to a gene: 6. The CDR3 here is CAISENLAGAHEQYF. DNA for the CDR3: TGTGCCATCAGTGAGAACCTAGCGGGAGCTCACGAGCAGTACTTC.